One and the same sample provided the 10 T cell receptor beta chains below, sequenced in a study of T cell clusters in autoimmune cytopenias. TRB was amplified by touch-down multiplex PCR, primer pools A and B combined. With the multiplex PCR reads reprocessed, TCRdb shows one record per CDR3 protein and no DNA. This sample's clone table lists approximately 4,800 distinct CDR3 sequences. TRB amplification used 200 to 250 ng of peripheral blood genomic DNA. Sequencing used peripheral blood. These TCRs come from a human donor with an autoimmune cytopenia or autoimmune hepatitis (not recorded which).

This chain connects TRBV5-4 to TRBJ2-4; TCRdb's assignment of TRBD2 cannot be checked, as there is no DNA. The germline CDR1 and CDR2 sequences are SGHNT and YYREEE (reference sequence). The CDR3 runs to 14 residues. The CDR3 loop is CASSSDREGDIQYF.

This chain uses TRBV7-9 with TRBJ2-7; TCRdb indicates TRBD2, and absent DNA this call remains unverified. This CDR3 contains 14 residues. Germline-derived CDR1 and CDR2 are SEHNR and FQNEAQ (reference sequence). CDR3: CASRSSGISYEQYF.

Judged by frequency, this clonotype is large. This rearrangement joins TRBV29-1 to TRBJ2-3. CDR1 and CDR2 (germline): SQVTM, ANQGSEA. The CDR3 sequence is 13 residues long. The chain's CDR3 is CSVDQDSTDTQYF.

This chain joins TRBV7-2 and TRBJ2-3; lacking DNA, the TRBD1 call made by TCRdb goes unchecked. Germline V CDR1 and CDR2: SGHTA, FQGNSA. CDR3 length equals 14 residues. The CDR3 protein is CASSTQGFTDTQYF.

This clonotype ranks as medium-sized in terms of frequency. The gene calls are TRBV19 and TRBJ2-5; no DNA is available, so the TRBD2 call from TCRdb remains unchecked. This CDR3 comprises 16 residues. CDR1 and CDR2 (germline): LNHDA, SQIVND (reference sequence). The chain's CDR3 is CASSMSGGRARETQYF. Full variable domain (outside the CDR3, taken from reference TRBV19 and TRBJ2-5): DGGITQSPKYLFRKEGQNVTLSCEQNLNHDAMYWYRQDPGQGLRLIYYSQIVNDFQKGDIAEGYSVSREKKESFPLTVTSAQKNPTAFYLCASSMSGGRARETQYFGPGTRLLVL.

This clonotype registers medium-sized by frequency. V is TRBV27 and J is TRBJ1-5. This CDR3 contains 17 residues. Germline CDR1 is MNHEY and CDR2 is SMNVEV (reference sequence). CDR3 loop: CASSLYSPDVMVRPQHF.

This chain links TRBV5-4 with TRBJ2-3; TCRdb's D call of TRBD1 is untestable without DNA. The CDR3 runs 16 residues. The germline gives CDR1 SGHNT, CDR2 YYREEE (reference sequence). The CDR3 protein is CASSLATGGLADTQYF.

The V call is TRBV12-3 or TRBV12-4, the J call TRBJ2-7; TCRdb's assignment of TRBD1 cannot be checked, as there is no DNA. The CDR3 loop spans 19 amino acids. The CDR3 sequence: CASSFRLPWVGTGIYEQYF.

This rearrangement joins TRBV7-6 to TRBJ1-5. Germline CDR1 reads SGHVS; CDR2 reads FNYEAQ. This CDR3 contains 15 residues. The CDR3 loop is CASSPRGGINQPQHF.

This clonotype ranks as medium-sized (0.01 to 0.1%) in terms of frequency. The chain uses TRBV29-1 and TRBJ1-1; checking the TCRdb D call of TRBD1 is not possible without DNA. The CDR3 extends over 13 amino acids. Germline CDR1 SQVTM, CDR2 ANQGSEA. The CDR3 sequence: CSVTGHLNTEAFF.